This entry lists 10 T cell receptor beta chains sequenced from one sample in a study of blood T cell repertoires in COVID-19. The repertoire was sequenced with immunoSEQ multiplex PCR; TCRdb's copy has only in-frame clones and lacks some. The table includes about 370,000 clones, around 90% detected once. Input material: peripheral blood. The receptors here all came from a young man with active or convalescent COVID-19.

V and J are TRBV4-3 and TRBJ1-4; TRBD1 agrees at 10 bases. The CDR3 has 16 residues. V was clipped by 1 base and J by 7 bases; unmatched bases: 6. Germline lookup yields CDR1 LGHNA and CDR2 YSLEER. The CDR3 reads CASSQALGQGGEKLFF. The DNA of the CDR3 is TGCGCCAGCAGCCAAGCGTTAGGACAGGGGGGTGAAAAACTGTTTTTT.

This chain connects TRBV7-2 to TRBJ1-6; 7 bases are shared with TRBD1. The V and J ends lost 5 bases and 6 bases, in that order; junction bases with no gene match: 4. The V gene's germline CDR1 is SGHTA and CDR2 FQGNSA. The length of the CDR3 is 14 residues. This chain's CDR3 is CASSRDRTNSPLHF. In DNA form, the CDR3 reads TGTGCCAGCAGCCGGGACAGAACTAATTCACCCCTCCACTTT.

The chain links TRBV7-6 to TRBJ2-7, with TRBD1 matching over 9 bases. The CDR3 sequence is 15 residues long. Germline lookup yields CDR1 SGHVS and CDR2 FNYEAQ. The V segment lost 6 bases and the J segment 2 bases; nucleotides outside the gene matches: 8. The CDR3 region has the DNA TGTGCCAGCAGACCGGGGACAGGGAGCACCTACGAGCAGTACTTC. Encoded protein: CASRPGTGSTYEQYF. Full variable domain (remainder filled in from reference TRBV7-6 and TRBJ2-7): GAGVSQSPRYKVTKRGQDVALRCDPISGHVSLYWYRQALGQGPEFLTYFNYEAQQDKSGLPNDRFSAERPEGSISTLTIQRTEQRDSAMYRCASRPGTGSTYEQYFGPGTRLTVT.

This chain links TRBV9 with TRBJ1-2; perhaps TRBD1 as D (6 bases). CDR1 is SGDLS, CDR2 YYNGEE, per germline. The CDR3 has 15 residues. Between the trimmed V and J ends, which lost 4 bases and 2 bases, there was a span of 15 bases. CDR3 nucleotide sequence: TGTGCCAGCAGCCGCAGGGGAGAGTGGAACTATGGCTACACCTTC. This gives the protein CASSRRGEWNYGYTF.

This chain joins TRBV7-9 and TRBJ1-6; D not certain. Trimming shortened V by 1 base and J by 8 bases, and 12 bases separated the two germline ends. Germline V gives CDR1 SEHNR, CDR2 FQNEAQ (reference sequence). This CDR3 comprises 15 residues. As DNA, the CDR3 is TGTGCCAGCAGCTTAGGATCGGGGAAGGATTCACCCCTCCACTTT. Its translation: CASSLGSGKDSPLHF.

This chain connects TRBV5-1 to TRBJ2-1; maybe TRBD2 (6 bases). V shed 0 bases and J shed 1 base, with 14 bases lying between them. The germline V gene has CDR1 SGHRS and CDR2 YFSETQ. The CDR3 runs 17 residues. CDR3 amino acids: CASSLGAGGGSYNEQFF. The CDR3 DNA sequence: TGCGCCAGCAGCTTGGGGGCCGGGGGTGGATCCTACAATGAGCAGTTCTTC.

This chain joins TRBV25-1 and TRBJ2-1; weak D call: TRBD2 (5 bases). The CDR3 sequence is 15 residues long. Germline assignment: CDR1 MGHDK and CDR2 SYGVNS. Between the trimmed V and J ends, which lost 4 bases and 4 bases, there was a span of 14 bases. CDR3 nucleotide sequence: TGTGCCAGCAGTGGATCCGGGGAGCCATACAATGAGCAGTTCTTC. Amino acid sequence: CASSGSGEPYNEQFF.

V usage is TRBV3-1 (or the pseudogene TRBV3-2) and J usage is TRBJ1-4; D unresolved. Trimming cost V 0 bases and J 11 bases, with 7 bases left between them. Germline-derived CDR1 and CDR2 are LGHDT and YNNKEL (reference sequence). The CDR3 covers 12 residues. The CDR3 loop is CASSQDPGKLFF. In nucleotides, the CDR3 is TGTGCCAGCAGCCAAGATCCCGGGAAACTGTTTTTT.

The CDR3 nucleotides read TGTGCCAGCAGTGTTACCCTTCAGGGGGACTCGGTTGGCTACACCTTC. Protein: CASSVTLQGDSVGYTF. The chain combines TRBV2 with TRBJ1-2; 7 nucleotides align to TRBD1. J gave up 7 bases and V 4 bases, and 15 bases lay outside the gene matches. Per the germline V gene, CDR1 is SNHLY and CDR2 is FYNNEI. The CDR3 consists of 16 residues.

This clone was seen repeatedly, ten times or more. The J gene is TRBJ1-2, the V gene TRBV6-5; 9 bases align to TRBD1. Germline CDR1 MNHEY, CDR2 SVGAGI. The trim removed 4 bases at V and 6 bases at J, leaving 12 bases unmatched. The CDR3 is 16 residues long. The CDR3 nucleotides read TGTGCCAGCAGTTTGGGGTTTGGGACAGGGCTGGATGGCTACACCTTC. Translation: CASSLGFGTGLDGYTF.